Listed here are 7 T cell receptor beta chains from one sample, sequenced in a study of blood T cell repertoires in COVID-19. Generated by immunoSEQ multiplex PCR, the TCRdb table keeps only in-frame clones and is missing some. The sample has over 25,000 clones; 70% to 90% are singletons. The material sequenced was peripheral blood. The receptors derive from a man of 80 years or more with active COVID-19.

This rearrangement joins TRBV3-1 (or the pseudogene TRBV3-2) to TRBJ2-3, with D maybe TRBD2 (6 bases). V gave up 3 bases and J gave up 9 bases, with 16 bases separating them. The CDR3 loop spans 14 amino acids. Germline V gene data show CDR1 as LGHDT and CDR2 as YNNKEL (reference sequence). This CDR3 reads CASSQGDSRLTQYF. The CDR3 bases are TGTGCCAGCAGCCAGGGGGACTCTCGCCTCACGCAGTATTTT.

CDR3 protein: CASSSYGLAEGIQYF. The DNA of the CDR3 is TGTGCCAGCAGCTCCTATGGACTAGCGGAAGGCATTCAGTACTTC. The V and J genes are TRBV7-2 and TRBJ2-4; TRBD2 aligns across 10 bases. The CDR3 spans 15 residues. Germline V gene data show CDR1 as SGHTA and CDR2 as FQGNSA. Losses at the gene ends were 4 bases for V and 9 bases for J; bases not matched to a gene: 9.

The J gene is TRBJ1-1, the V gene TRBV10-3, with 7 bases matching TRBD1. The junction had 6 bases not matched to a gene; V was cut back by 7 bases and J by 7 bases. The germline V gene has CDR1 ENHRY and CDR2 SYGVKD. CDR3 length: 12 amino acids. The CDR3 sequence is CAIKRTGDEAFF. The CDR3 DNA is TGTGCCATCAAGAGGACAGGTGATGAAGCTTTCTTT.

J is TRBJ1-4 and V is TRBV7-6, with D tentatively TRBD1 (6 bases). Per the germline V gene, CDR1 is SGHVS and CDR2 is FNYEAQ. The V gene lost 5 bases and the J gene lost 8 bases, with 18 bases spanning the gap. CDR3 length: 15 amino acids. This CDR3 is CASSTPGTQGEKLFF. DNA of the CDR3: TGTGCCAGCAGCACCCCCGGGACACAAGGGGAAAAACTGTTTTTT.

V and J are TRBV4-3 and TRBJ1-4, with D possibly matching TRBD1 (6 bases). CDR3 length: 17 amino acids. With 1 base removed from V and 6 bases from J, the gap between germline ends came to 18 bases. Germline loops: CDR1 LGHNA, CDR2 YSLEER. CDR3 nucleotides: TGCGCCAGCAGCCAAGTCAGTTTGGGGGCTTGGGATGAAAAACTGTTTTTT. It codes for CASSQVSLGAWDEKLFF.

This chain links TRBV5-1 with TRBJ1-1, with unresolved D. This CDR3 region has 15 residues. The ends were cut back, 4 bases at V and 0 bases at J, with 13 bases in the middle. The germline gives CDR1 SGHRS, CDR2 YFSETQ. CDR3 sequence (DNA): TGCGCCAGCAGCCGGGAAGTAGGGATGAACACTGAAGCTTTCTTT. Residues: CASSREVGMNTEAFF.

This sequence joins TRBV5-4 and TRBJ1-1; 8 bases fit TRBD1. The CDR3 runs 15 residues. The germline V gene has CDR1 SGHNT and CDR2 YYREEE (reference sequence). With 3 bases clipped from V and 3 bases from J, the junction kept 7 bases outside the gene matches. The CDR3 loop is CASSSYGTGYTEAFF. The CDR3 DNA reads TGTGCCAGCAGCTCGTACGGGACAGGCTACACTGAAGCTTTCTTT.